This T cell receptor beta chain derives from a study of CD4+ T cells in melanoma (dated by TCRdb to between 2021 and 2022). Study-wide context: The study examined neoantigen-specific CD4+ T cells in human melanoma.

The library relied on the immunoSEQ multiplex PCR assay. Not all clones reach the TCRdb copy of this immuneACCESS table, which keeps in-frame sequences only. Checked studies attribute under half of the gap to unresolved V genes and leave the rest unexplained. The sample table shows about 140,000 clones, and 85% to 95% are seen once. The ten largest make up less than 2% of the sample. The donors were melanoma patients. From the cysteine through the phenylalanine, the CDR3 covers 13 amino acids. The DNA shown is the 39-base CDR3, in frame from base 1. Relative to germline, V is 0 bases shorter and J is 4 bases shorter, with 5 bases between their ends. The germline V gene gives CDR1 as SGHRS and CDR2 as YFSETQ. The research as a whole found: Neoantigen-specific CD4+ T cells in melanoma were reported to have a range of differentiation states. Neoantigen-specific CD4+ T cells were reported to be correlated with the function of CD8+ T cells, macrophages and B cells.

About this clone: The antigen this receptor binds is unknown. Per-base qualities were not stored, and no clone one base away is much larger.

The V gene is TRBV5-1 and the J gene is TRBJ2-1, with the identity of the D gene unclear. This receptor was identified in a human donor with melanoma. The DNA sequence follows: TGCGCCAGCAGCTTGGGAATGTACAATGAGCAGTTCTTC. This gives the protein CASSLGMYNEQFF.